This TCR beta chain was documented in a study of cytomegalovirus exposure and HLA in healthy donors. Regarding the study as a whole: More than 15,000 TCR beta sequences were associated with HLA alleles at 0.05 false discovery rate in a later analysis.

It was with 60 Vbeta and 13 Jbeta primers that the PCR ran. Produced via immunoSEQ multiplex PCR; TCRdb's table is partial and in-frame only. The sample has around 220,000 clones, about 70% seen once; the top ten hold 1.8%. This CDR3 has 15 residues. CDR1 and CDR2 (germline): SGDLS, YYNGEE. The germline V and J ends were trimmed by 2 bases and 5 bases, with 17 bases remaining between them. As regards this clone: Its antigen is still unknown.

The clonotype was recovered from a woman aged 25 to 39 in good health and CMV-seronegative. Sequences were obtained from PBMCs. The chain couples TRBV9 to TRBJ2-7; D may be TRBD1 (9 bases). CDR3 in DNA: TGTGCCAGCAGCGTTAGCGGGACAGGGCAAAACGAGCAGTACTTC. Translated, it gives CASSVSGTGQNEQYF.